This TCR beta chain was found in a study of Graves' ophthalmopathy and Graves' hyperthyroidism. This clonotype was seen more than once but under ten times. CDR3 regions of TCR beta were amplified from RNA transcripts. The first round was an RT-PCR with HTBI primers, and the second round was a multiplex PCR. TCRdb re-derived calls from the multiplex PCR reads in MiXCR, one entry per CDR3 protein. The sample consists of 220,000 or so distinct CDR3 sequences, approximately 21% of them appearing once. Germline values: CDR1 DFQATT, CDR2 SNEGSKA (reference sequence). The ends lost 3 bases at V and 4 bases at J; junction bases unmatched: 16. The CDR3 consists of 17 residues.

What was sequenced was peripheral blood. The gene calls are TRBV20-1 and TRBJ2-7; 9 bases line up with TRBD1. This sequence originates from a woman aged 50 to 60 with Graves' ophthalmopathy. The CDR3 spells CSARKDRGEFGFYEQYF. The CDR3 DNA follows: TGCAGTGCTAGGAAGGACAGGGGAGAGTTCGGTTTTTACGAGCAGTACTTC.